One and the same sample provided the 23 T cell receptor beta chains below, sequenced in a study of type 1 regulatory T cells. Their antigens are not known. TCRdb used MiXCR to reprocess the reads, holding one entry per CDR3 protein. The table shows about 65,000 distinct CDR3 sequences, with about 50% occurring only once. The sample was cultured non-Tr1 T cells, either the whole culture or a sorted T cell fraction (not recorded which). The receptors derive from a human donor in good health.

A few counts support this clonotype. The chain recombines TRBV6-1 with TRBJ1-1, with unresolved D. The V gene lost 5 bases and the J gene lost 3 bases, with 13 bases spanning the gap. Germline V CDR1 and CDR2: MNHNS, SASEGT. The CDR3 is 14 residues long. Written as DNA, the CDR3 is TGTGCCAGCAGTCAGTCTAGGCGGGACACTGAAGCTTTCTTT. Its protein product is CASSQSRRDTEAFF.

This clonotype was counted only a few times. This chain connects TRBV5-1 to TRBJ2-7; D possibly matches TRBD1 or TRBD2 (5 bases each). The length of the CDR3 is 14 residues. The V end lost 0 bases, the J end lost 6 bases, and 13 bases lay between the germline ends. Germline loops: CDR1 SGHRS, CDR2 YFSETQ. In DNA form, the CDR3 reads TGCGCCAGCAGCTTGGAGGGGACGGGTAGCGAGCAGTACTTC. Translated, it gives CASSLEGTGSEQYF.

V usage is TRBV10-3 and J usage is TRBJ2-2, with TRBD1 matching 7 bases. Germline lookup yields CDR1 ENHRY and CDR2 SYGVKD. CDR3 length: 14 residues. Germline trimming cut 7 bases from V and 1 base from J; bases unmatched to any gene: 3. Here the CDR3 DNA reads TGTGCCATCAAGGGGACAGAGAACACCGGGGAGCTGTTTTTT. Its protein product is CAIKGTENTGELFF.

The V and J genes are TRBV5-1 and TRBJ1-5, with 9 nucleotides matching TRBD1. From germline, CDR1 is SGHRS and CDR2 YFSETQ. CDR3 length: 15 residues. Germline trimming cut 4 bases from V and 3 bases from J; bases unmatched to any gene: 5. The DNA of the CDR3 is TGCGCCAGCAGCCTAGGGGACAGGGACAATCAGCCCCAGCATTTT. Translated: CASSLGDRDNQPQHF.

The chain recombines TRBV28 with TRBJ1-1, with D possibly being TRBD1 (5 bases). The germline CDR1 and CDR2 sequences are MDHEN and SYDVKM. V dropped 4 bases and J dropped 5 bases, with 17 bases sitting between them. This CDR3 comprises 15 residues. The CDR3 loop is CASSSPGGRGTEAFF. The CDR3 DNA reads as TGTGCCAGCAGTTCCCCTGGAGGGAGGGGTACTGAAGCTTTCTTT.

The J gene is TRBJ1-6, the V gene TRBV4-1, with a possible D match to TRBD1 (5 bases). V lost 0 bases to trimming and J lost 7 bases, with 10 bases between them. CDR1 and CDR2 from the germline V gene are MGHRA and YSYEKL. The CDR3 is made up of 15 amino acids. CDR3 coding DNA: TGCGCCAGCAGCCAAGATTGGGCAGGGAATTCACCCCTCCACTTT. This gives the protein CASSQDWAGNSPLHF.

This sequence joins TRBV7-9 and TRBJ1-2; D remains ambiguous. V was cut by 5 bases and J by 4 bases, with 8 bases left in between. The CDR3 has 12 residues. The germline V gene encodes CDR1 SEHNR and CDR2 FQNEAQ (reference sequence). CDR3 loop: CASSNDGYGYTF. Written as DNA, the CDR3 is TGTGCCAGCAGCAACGACGGCTATGGCTACACCTTC.

V and J are TRBV4-1 and TRBJ2-1; 9 positions agree with TRBD2. The V gene's germline CDR1 is MGHRA and CDR2 YSYEKL. With 4 bases clipped from V and 10 bases from J, the junction kept 5 bases outside the gene matches. The CDR3 consists of 13 residues. This CDR3 reads CASSPRTSEEQFF. CDR3 in DNA: TGCGCCAGCAGCCCGCGGACTAGCGAAGAGCAGTTCTTC.

CDR3 nucleotides: TGTGCCAGCAGCCTGGGACTACGAAGCACAGATACGCAGTATTTT. Protein product: CASSLGLRSTDTQYF. This chain links TRBV7-2 with TRBJ2-3; 7 nucleotides align to TRBD2. Germline V CDR1 and CDR2: SGHTA, FQGNSA. J gave up 0 bases and V 5 bases, and 5 bases lay outside the gene matches. The CDR3 runs to 15 residues.

This clonotype was counted a few times. The V gene is TRBV27, the J gene TRBJ2-1; 13 bases are a match to TRBD2. J was trimmed by 4 bases and V by 5 bases; bases with no gene match: 11. The CDR3 runs to 18 residues. The V gene's germline CDR1 is MNHEY and CDR2 SMNVEV (reference sequence). CDR3 in amino acids: CASSPIGGLAGQYNEQFF. In DNA form, the CDR3 reads TGTGCCAGCAGTCCTATCGGGGGACTAGCGGGGCAATACAATGAGCAGTTCTTC.

This sequence joins TRBV5-1 and TRBJ1-1, with D unclear. Trimming took off 3 bases at V and 6 bases at J, with 15 bases between the two ends. The CDR3 has 14 residues. CDR1 is SGHRS, CDR2 YFSETQ, per germline. CDR3 loop: CASSSQSGGAEAFF. CDR3 DNA sequence: TGCGCCAGCAGCTCCCAGTCGGGTGGGGCTGAAGCTTTCTTT.

This chain uses TRBV29-1 with TRBJ2-3; 8 bases align to TRBD2. Germline CDR1 and CDR2: SQVTM and ANQGSEA. V trimming: 4 bases; J trimming: 2 bases; junction bases outside the gene matches: 2. This CDR3 spans 13 amino acids. CDR3 in amino acids: CSVGGGNTDTQYF. The DNA for the CDR3 is TGCAGCGTTGGCGGGGGGAACACAGATACGCAGTATTTT.

In DNA, the CDR3 is TGTGCCAGCAGCTTAGAGGTATCCGGGGAGCTGTTTTTT. This codes for CASSLEVSGELFF. The chain combines TRBV7-9 with TRBJ2-2, with D unresolved. V lost 1 base and J lost 6, with 6 bases in between. The CDR3 has 13 amino acids. Germline loops: CDR1 SEHNR, CDR2 FQNEAQ (reference sequence). The full variable domain, with the rest looked up from reference TRBV7-9 and TRBJ2-2, is DTGVSQNPRHKITKRGQNVTFRCDPISEHNRLYWYRQTLGQGPEFLTYFQNEAQLEKSRLLSDRFSAERPKGSFSTLEIQRTEQGDSAMYLCASSLEVSGELFFGEGSRLTVL.

V usage is TRBV12-3 or TRBV12-4 and J usage is TRBJ2-2; D is perhaps TRBD1 (6 bases). The CDR3 is made up of 12 amino acids. V lost 6 bases and J 6 bases, leaving 8 bases between the germline ends. The CDR3 loop reads CASRGAPGELFF. The CDR3, as DNA: TGTGCCAGCAGGGGGGCCCCCGGGGAGCTGTTTTTT.

This clonotype has just one count. The CDR3, as DNA: TGTGCCAGCAATCGGGTGAATAGCAATCAGCCCCAGCATTTT. This encodes CASNRVNSNQPQHF. The gene calls are TRBV2 and TRBJ1-5; D remains unclear. CDR1 is SNHLY and CDR2 is FYNNEI in the germline V gene. CDR3 length: 14 amino acids. The V end lost 7 bases, the J end lost 0 bases, and 10 bases lay between the germline ends.

V gene TRBV5-5 combines with J gene TRBJ1-4; the D is unclear. The germline V gene encodes CDR1 SGHKS and CDR2 YYEKEE (reference sequence). The CDR3 has 17 residues. Trimming took 0 bases from V and 5 from J, leaving 17 bases between them. CDR3 protein: CASSLGPRRHSNEKLFF. As DNA, the CDR3 is TGTGCCAGCAGCTTGGGCCCGAGGAGACATTCGAATGAAAAACTGTTTTTT. Using reference TRBV5-5 and TRBJ1-4 for the parts outside the CDR3, the full variable domain is DAGVTQSPTHLIKTRGQQVTLRCSPISGHKSVSWYQQVLGQGPQFIFQYYEKEERGRGNFPDRFSARQFPNYSSELNVNALLLGDSALYLCASSLGPRRHSNEKLFFGSGTQLSVL.

This clonotype came up a few times. This chain connects TRBV5-6 to TRBJ2-7; perhaps D is TRBD1 or TRBD2 (5 bases each). V was pared by 4 bases and J by 6 bases, with 29 bases between. The CDR3 runs 18 residues. Germline CDR1 is SGHDT and CDR2 is YYEEEE. CDR3 region: CASSPLRDPLNKAFEQYF. CDR3 nucleotides: TGTGCCAGCAGCCCGCTCCGGGACCCACTAAATAAAGCCTTCGAGCAGTACTTC. Together with reference TRBV5-6 and TRBJ2-7, the CDR3 gives the full variable domain: DAGVTQSPTHLIKTRGQQVTLRCSPKSGHDTVSWYQQALGQGPQFIFQYYEEEERQRGNFPDRFSGHQFPNYSSELNVNALLLGDSALYLCASSPLRDPLNKAFEQYFGPGTRLTVT.

This clonotype turned up a few times. V usage is TRBV20-1 and J usage is TRBJ2-7, with 10 bases that match TRBD1. The CDR3 length is 17 residues. Germline-derived CDR1 and CDR2 are DFQATT and SNEGSKA (reference sequence). The J segment lost 4 bases and the V segment lost 4 bases, leaving 16 bases of the junction unmatched. The DNA for the CDR3 is TGCAGTGCTACCCCGGACAGGGGGTACGGAGGGGGTTACGAGCAGTACTTC. It translates to CSATPDRGYGGGYEQYF.

This clonotype has only a few counts. CDR3: CASSPNRGTDTQYF. The CDR3 DNA sequence: TGTGCCAGCTCACCAAACAGGGGGACAGATACGCAGTATTTT. The chain is built from TRBV18 and TRBJ2-3, with 8 bases aligning to TRBD1. The CDR3 spans 14 residues. The germline CDR1 and CDR2 sequences are KGHSH and LQKENI. V was clipped by 2 bases and J by 3 bases; unmatched bases: 1.

This clonotype has only a few counts. V and J are TRBV20-1 and TRBJ2-1; 16 bases agree with TRBD2. CDR3 length: 20 amino acids. Per germline, CDR1 DFQATT and CDR2 SNEGSKA (reference sequence). Trimming cost V 3 bases and J 0 bases; bases outside gene matches: 11. DNA for the CDR3: TGCAGTGCTAGCCCCGGGACTAGCGGGGGGGCGTGGAGCTCCTACAATGAGCAGTTCTTC. The encoded protein is CSASPGTSGGAWSSYNEQFF.

The chain joins TRBV7-2 to TRBJ2-7; D gene uncertain. Per germline, CDR1 SGHTA and CDR2 FQGNSA. Trimming stripped 2 bases from V and 0 bases from J, with 8 bases between. This CDR3 is built from 14 residues. This CDR3 reads CASSLMGNSYEQYF. In DNA, the CDR3 is TGTGCCAGCAGCTTAATGGGGAACTCCTACGAGCAGTACTTC.

This clonotype has at least ten counts. V and J are TRBV7-9 and TRBJ1-4; TRBD1 matches 9 bases. V trimming: 8 bases; J trimming: 7 bases; junction bases outside the gene matches: 5. The CDR3 spans 13 residues. Germline CDR1 reads SEHNR; CDR2 reads FQNEAQ (reference sequence). As DNA, the CDR3 is TGTGCCAGCGGACAGGGGATTGGTGAAAAACTGTTTTTT. Translating gives CASGQGIGEKLFF.

This clonotype was recorded a few times. This chain connects TRBV29-1 to TRBJ1-2; D possibly corresponds to TRBD1 (5 bases). Germline CDR1 is SQVTM and CDR2 is ANQGSEA. The CDR3 covers 14 residues. The V gene lost 7 bases and the J gene lost 1 base, with 16 bases spanning the gap. This CDR3 is CSAINWGNNYGYTF. The CDR3 coding sequence is TGCAGCGCCATTAATTGGGGGAATAACTATGGCTACACCTTC.